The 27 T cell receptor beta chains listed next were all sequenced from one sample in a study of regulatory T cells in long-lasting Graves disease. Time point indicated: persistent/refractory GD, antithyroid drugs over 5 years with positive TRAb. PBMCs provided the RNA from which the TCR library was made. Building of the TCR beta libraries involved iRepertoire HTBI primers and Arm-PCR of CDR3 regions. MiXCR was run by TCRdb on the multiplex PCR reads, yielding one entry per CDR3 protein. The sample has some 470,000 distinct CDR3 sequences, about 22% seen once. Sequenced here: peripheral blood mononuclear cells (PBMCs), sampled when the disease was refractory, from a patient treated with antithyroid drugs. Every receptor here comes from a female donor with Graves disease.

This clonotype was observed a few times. The CDR3 loop reads CASSRSWGGETQYF. In DNA, the CDR3 is TGTGCCAGCAGCCGGTCATGGGGGGGGGAGACCCAGTACTTC. This chain joins TRBV4-2 and TRBJ2-5, with 7 bases lining up with TRBD2. Germline V gene sequence: CDR1 LGHNA, CDR2 YNFKEQ. This CDR3 region has 14 residues. V lost 4 bases and J lost 5; bases outside the gene matches: 7.

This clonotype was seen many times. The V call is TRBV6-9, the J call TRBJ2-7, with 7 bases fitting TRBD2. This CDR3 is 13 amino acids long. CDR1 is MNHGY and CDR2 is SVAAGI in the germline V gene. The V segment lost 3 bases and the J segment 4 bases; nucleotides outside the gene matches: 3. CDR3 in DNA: TGTGCCAGCAGTTACCCCGGGGGGTACGAGCAGTACTTC. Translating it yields CASSYPGGYEQYF.

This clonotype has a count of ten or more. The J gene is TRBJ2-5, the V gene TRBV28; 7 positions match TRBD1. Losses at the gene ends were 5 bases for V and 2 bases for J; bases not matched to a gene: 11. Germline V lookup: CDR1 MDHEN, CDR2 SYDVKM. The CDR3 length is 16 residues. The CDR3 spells CASSTGLGQIQETQYF. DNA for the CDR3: TGTGCCAGCAGTACGGGGTTGGGACAGATACAAGAGACCCAGTACTTC.

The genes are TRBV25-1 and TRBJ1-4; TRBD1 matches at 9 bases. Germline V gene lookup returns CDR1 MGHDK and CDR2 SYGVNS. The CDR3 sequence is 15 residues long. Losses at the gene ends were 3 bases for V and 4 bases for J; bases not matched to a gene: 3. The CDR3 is CASSEKDRGNEKLFF. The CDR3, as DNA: TGTGCCAGCAGTGAGAAGGACAGGGGTAATGAAAAACTGTTTTTT.

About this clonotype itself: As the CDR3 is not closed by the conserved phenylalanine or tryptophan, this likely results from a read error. The CDR3 region is CASSFEVVQETQYV. The CDR3 DNA sequence: TGTGCCAGCAGCTTCGAGGTGGTCCAAGAGACCCAGTACGTC. The chain joins TRBV7-9 to TRBJ2-5; the D is unclear. V lost 3 bases to trimming and J lost 1 base, with 9 bases between them. Germline values: CDR1 SEHNR, CDR2 FQNEAQ (reference sequence). This CDR3 comprises 14 residues.

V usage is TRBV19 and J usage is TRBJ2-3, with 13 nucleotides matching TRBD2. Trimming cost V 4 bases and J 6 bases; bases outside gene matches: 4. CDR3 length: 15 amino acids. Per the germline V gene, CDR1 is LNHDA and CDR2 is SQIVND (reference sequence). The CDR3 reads CASSKGLAGRDTQYF. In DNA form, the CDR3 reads TGTGCCAGTAGTAAGGGACTAGCGGGACGCGATACGCAGTATTTT.

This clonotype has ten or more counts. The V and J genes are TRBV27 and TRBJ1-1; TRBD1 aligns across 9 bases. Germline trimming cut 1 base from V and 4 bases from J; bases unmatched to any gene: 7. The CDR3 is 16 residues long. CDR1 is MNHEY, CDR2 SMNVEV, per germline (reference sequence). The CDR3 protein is CASSLWTGASGTEAFF. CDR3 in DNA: TGTGCCAGCAGTTTATGGACAGGGGCATCGGGCACTGAAGCTTTCTTT.

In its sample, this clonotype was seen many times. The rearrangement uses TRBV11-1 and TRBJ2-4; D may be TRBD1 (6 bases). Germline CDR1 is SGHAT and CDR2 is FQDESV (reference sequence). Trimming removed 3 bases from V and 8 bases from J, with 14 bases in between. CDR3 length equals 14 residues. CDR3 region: CASSFWDKEDIQYF. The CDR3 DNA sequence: TGTGCCAGCAGCTTTTGGGACAAGGAAGACATTCAGTACTTC.

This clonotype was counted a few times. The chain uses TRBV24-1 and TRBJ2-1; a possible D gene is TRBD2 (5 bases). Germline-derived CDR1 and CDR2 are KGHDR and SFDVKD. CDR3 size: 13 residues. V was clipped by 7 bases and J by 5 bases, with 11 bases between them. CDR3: CATSGDWDNEQFF. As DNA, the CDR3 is TGTGCCACCAGCGGGGATTGGGACAATGAGCAGTTCTTC.

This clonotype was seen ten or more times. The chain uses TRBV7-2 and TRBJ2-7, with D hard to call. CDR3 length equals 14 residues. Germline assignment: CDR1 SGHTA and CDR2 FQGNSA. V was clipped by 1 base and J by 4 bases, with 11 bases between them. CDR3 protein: CASSLDAGLYEQYF. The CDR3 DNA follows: TGTGCCAGCAGCTTAGATGCAGGATTATACGAGCAGTACTTC.

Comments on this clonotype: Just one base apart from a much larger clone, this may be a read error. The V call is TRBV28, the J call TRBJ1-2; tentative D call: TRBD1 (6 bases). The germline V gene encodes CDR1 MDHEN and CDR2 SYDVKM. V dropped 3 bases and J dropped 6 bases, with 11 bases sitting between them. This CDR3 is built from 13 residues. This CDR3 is CASSFRDNHGYTF. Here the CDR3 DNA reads TGTGCCAGCAGTTTCCGGGACAACCATGGCTACACCTTC.

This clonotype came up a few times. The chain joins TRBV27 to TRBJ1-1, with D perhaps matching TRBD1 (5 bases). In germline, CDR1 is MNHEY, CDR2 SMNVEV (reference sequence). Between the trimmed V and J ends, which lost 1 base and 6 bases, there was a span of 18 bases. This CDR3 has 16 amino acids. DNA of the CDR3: TGTGCCAGCAGTTTATTTTGGGATGTTCGGGGGGCTGAAGCTTTCTTT. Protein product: CASSLFWDVRGAEAFF.

The CDR3 DNA follows: TGTGCCAGCAGTTACTCGATAGCGGGGAACACTGAAGCTTTCTTT. Its protein is CASSYSIAGNTEAFF. The rearrangement uses TRBV6-5 and TRBJ1-1; unclear D gene. The CDR3 is made up of 15 amino acids. Between the trimmed V and J ends, which lost 0 bases and 1 base, there was a span of 9 bases. Per the germline V gene, CDR1 is MNHEY and CDR2 is SVGAGI.

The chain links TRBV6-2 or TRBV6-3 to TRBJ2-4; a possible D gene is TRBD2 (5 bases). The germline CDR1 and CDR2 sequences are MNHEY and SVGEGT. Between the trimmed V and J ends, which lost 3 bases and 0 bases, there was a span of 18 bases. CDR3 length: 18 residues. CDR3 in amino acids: CASSYLGERRSAKNIQYF. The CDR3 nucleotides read TGTGCCAGCAGTTATCTCGGGGAGAGAAGGTCAGCCAAAAACATTCAGTACTTC.

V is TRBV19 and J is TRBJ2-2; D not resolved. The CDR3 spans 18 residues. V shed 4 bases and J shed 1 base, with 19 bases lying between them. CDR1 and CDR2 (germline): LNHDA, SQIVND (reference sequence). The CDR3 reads CASSTPGWGMLNTGELFF. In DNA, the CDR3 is TGTGCCAGTAGTACCCCCGGGTGGGGAATGCTGAACACCGGGGAGCTGTTTTTT.

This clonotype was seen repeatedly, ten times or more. CDR3 residues: CASSKSTGFLQETQYF. In DNA form, the CDR3 reads TGTGCCAGCAGCAAATCGACAGGTTTCCTTCAAGAGACCCAGTACTTC. The chain has TRBV11-1 and TRBJ2-5, with D maybe TRBD1 (6 bases). Trimming left V 5 bases short and J 2 bases short, with 18 bases between. The CDR3 extends over 16 amino acids. The V gene's germline CDR1 is SGHAT and CDR2 FQDESV (reference sequence).

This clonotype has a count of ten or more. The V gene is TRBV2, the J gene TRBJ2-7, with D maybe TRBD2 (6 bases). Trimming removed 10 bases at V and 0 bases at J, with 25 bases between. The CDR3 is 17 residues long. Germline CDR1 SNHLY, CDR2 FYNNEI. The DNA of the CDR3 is TGTGCCATATCGGGGTCCAGGGACTGGCCAAGCTCCTACGAGCAGTACTTC. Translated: CAISGSRDWPSSYEQYF.

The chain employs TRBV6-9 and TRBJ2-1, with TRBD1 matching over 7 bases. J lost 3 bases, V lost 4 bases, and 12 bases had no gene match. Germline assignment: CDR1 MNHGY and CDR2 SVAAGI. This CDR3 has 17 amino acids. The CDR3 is CASSSVYSGQIYNEQFF. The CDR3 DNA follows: TGTGCCAGCAGTTCTGTTTACTCGGGACAGATCTACAATGAGCAGTTCTTC.

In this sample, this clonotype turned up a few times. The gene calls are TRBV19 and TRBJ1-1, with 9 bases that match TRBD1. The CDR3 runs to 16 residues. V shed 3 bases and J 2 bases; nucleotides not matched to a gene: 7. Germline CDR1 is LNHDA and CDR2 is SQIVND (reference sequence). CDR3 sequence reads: CASSIPGTGPNTEAFF. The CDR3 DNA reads TGTGCCAGTAGTATTCCCGGGACAGGGCCCAACACTGAAGCTTTCTTT. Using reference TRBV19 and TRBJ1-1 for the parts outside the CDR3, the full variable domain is DGGITQSPKYLFRKEGQNVTLSCEQNLNHDAMYWYRQDPGQGLRLIYYSQIVNDFQKGDIAEGYSVSREKKESFPLTVTSAQKNPTAFYLCASSIPGTGPNTEAFFGQGTRLTVV.

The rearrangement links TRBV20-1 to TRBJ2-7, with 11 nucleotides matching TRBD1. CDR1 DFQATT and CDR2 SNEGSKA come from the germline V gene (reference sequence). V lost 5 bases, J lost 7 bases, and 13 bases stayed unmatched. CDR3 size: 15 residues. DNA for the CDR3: TGCAGTGCTTTGCGGACAGGGGGCGCCGGCTCGGAGCAGTACTTC. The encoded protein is CSALRTGGAGSEQYF.

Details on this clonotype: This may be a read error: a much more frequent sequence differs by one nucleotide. The CDR3 reads CASSTWGITEAFF. The DNA of the CDR3 is TGTGCCAGTAGTACCTGGGGGATCACTGAAGCTTTCTTT. The V call is TRBV19, the J call TRBJ1-1; weak D call: TRBD1 (5 bases). Germline-derived CDR1 and CDR2 are LNHDA and SQIVND (reference sequence). Trimming cost V 4 bases and J 4 bases, with 10 bases left between them. The CDR3 contains 13 residues.

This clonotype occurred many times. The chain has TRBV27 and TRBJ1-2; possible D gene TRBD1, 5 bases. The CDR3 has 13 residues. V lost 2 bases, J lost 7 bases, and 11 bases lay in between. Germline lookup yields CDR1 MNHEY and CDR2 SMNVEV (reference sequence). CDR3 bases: TGTGCCAGCAGTTTAGAAGGGGTTGGTGGCTACACCTTC. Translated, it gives CASSLEGVGGYTF.

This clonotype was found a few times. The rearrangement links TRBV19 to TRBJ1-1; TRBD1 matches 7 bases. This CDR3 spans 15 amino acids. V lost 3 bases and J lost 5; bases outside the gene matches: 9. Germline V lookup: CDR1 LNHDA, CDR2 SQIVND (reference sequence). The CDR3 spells CASSIETGKYTEAFF. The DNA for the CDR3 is TGTGCCAGTAGTATCGAGACAGGGAAGTATACTGAAGCTTTCTTT.

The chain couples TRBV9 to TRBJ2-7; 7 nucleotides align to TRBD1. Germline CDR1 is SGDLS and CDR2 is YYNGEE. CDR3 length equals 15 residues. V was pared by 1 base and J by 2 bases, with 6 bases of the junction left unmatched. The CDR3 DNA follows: TGTGCCAGCAGCGTATCCGGGACAGCGGCCTACGAGCAGTACTTC. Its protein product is CASSVSGTAAYEQYF.

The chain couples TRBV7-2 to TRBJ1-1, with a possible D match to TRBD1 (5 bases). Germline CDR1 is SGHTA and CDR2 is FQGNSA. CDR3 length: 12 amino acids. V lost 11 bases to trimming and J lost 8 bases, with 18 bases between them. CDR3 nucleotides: TGTGCCGGCACCTTTCCGACAGCAGAAGCTTTCTTT. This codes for CAGTFPTAEAFF.

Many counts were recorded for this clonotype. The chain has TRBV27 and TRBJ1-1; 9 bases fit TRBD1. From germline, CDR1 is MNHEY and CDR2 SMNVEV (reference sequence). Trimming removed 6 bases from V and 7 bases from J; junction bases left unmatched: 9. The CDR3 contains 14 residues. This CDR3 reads CASRPGTGWDEAFF. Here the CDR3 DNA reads TGTGCCAGCAGACCCGGGACAGGGTGGGATGAAGCTTTCTTT.

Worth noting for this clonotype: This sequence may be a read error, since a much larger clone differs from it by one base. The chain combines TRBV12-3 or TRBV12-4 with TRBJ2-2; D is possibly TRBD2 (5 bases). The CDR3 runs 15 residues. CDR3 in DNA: TGTGTCAGCAGTGAGGGAACAACTTTCACCGGGGAGCTGTTTTTT. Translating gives CVSSEGTTFTGELFF.